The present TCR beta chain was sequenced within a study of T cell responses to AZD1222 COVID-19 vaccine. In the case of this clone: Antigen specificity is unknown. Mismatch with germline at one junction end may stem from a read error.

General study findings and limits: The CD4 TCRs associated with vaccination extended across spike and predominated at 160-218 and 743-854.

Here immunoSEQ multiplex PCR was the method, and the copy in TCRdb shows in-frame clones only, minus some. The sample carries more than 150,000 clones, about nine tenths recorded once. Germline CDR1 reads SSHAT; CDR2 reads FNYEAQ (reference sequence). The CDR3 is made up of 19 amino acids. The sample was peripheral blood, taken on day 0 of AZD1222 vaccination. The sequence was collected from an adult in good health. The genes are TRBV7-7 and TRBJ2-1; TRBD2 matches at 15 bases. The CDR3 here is CASSPWGLAGGHSYNEQFF. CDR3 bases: TGTGCTAGCAGCCCCTGGGGACTAGCGGGGGGACACTCCTACAATGAGCAGTTCTTC.